This TCR beta chain comes out of a study of a mutant IDH1 vaccine in newly diagnosed glioma. Remarks on this clone: The antigen is not known.

Documented time point: week 11, during vaccination. Each vaccine dose was 300 ug of mutant IDH1 20-mer peptide, with topical imiquimod. Generated by immunoSEQ multiplex PCR, the TCRdb table keeps only in-frame clones and is missing some. The table records 20,000 to 25,000 clones, nearly 90% of them present only once. The CDR3 is 15 residues long. Trimming shortened V by 1 base and J by 1 base, and 9 bases separated the two germline ends. In germline, CDR1 is LNHDA, CDR2 SQIVND (reference sequence). The sample here was PBMCs, taken from a glioma patient whose treatment included an IDH1 peptide vaccine. The sequence derives from a woman between 40 and 50 years old with glioma. The chain recombines TRBV19 with TRBJ2-3; D possibly corresponds to TRBD1 (6 bases). CDR3 amino acids: CASSIGAGGTDTQYF. The CDR3 coding sequence is TGTGCCAGTAGTATAGGGGCAGGGGGCACAGATACGCAGTATTTT.